A selection of T cell receptor beta chains follows, all from one sample in a study of T cell repertoires in cytomegalovirus infection. Via MiXCR, TCRdb re-called the reads, giving one row per CDR3 protein. The sample contains about 460,000 distinct CDR3 sequences, 10% to 12% of which appear only once. Sequencing was done on a sample of PBMCs. The receptor source for this set is a human donor in good health (CMV status not recorded). Some clones in this sample may be carry-over from other donors' samples. Each CDR3 is given with its conserved first and last residue. D genes are given only for firm matches. Clone size is given for some rows only: seen once, a few or many times, or a class if the clone is expanded.

D	V	J	size	CDR3	DNA
TRBD1	TRBV5-4	TRBJ2-1	many	CASSLPGQTDNEQFF	TGTGCCAGCAGCTTACCGGGACAGACCGACAATGAGCAGTTCTTC
-	TRBV19	TRBJ1-5	many	CASTGINQPQHF	TGTGCCAGCACCGGTATTAATCAGCCCCAGCATTTT
-	TRBV24-1	TRBJ1-5	-	CATSVGGINQPQHF	TGTGCCACCAGTGTGGGAGGGATCAATCAGCCCCAGCATTTT
-	TRBV2	TRBJ2-1	many	CASSESDGGEQFF	TGTGCCAGCAGTGAATCGGACGGGGGAGAGCAGTTCTTC
-	TRBV14	TRBJ1-2	-	CASSHAAARGGTYGYTF	TGTGCCAGCAGCCACGCCGCCGCTCGGGGAGGAACTTATGGCTACACCTTC
-	TRBV27	TRBJ2-5	-	CASSFVSNSETQYF	TGTGCCAGCAGTTTTGTCTCGAACTCAGAGACCCAGTACTTC
-	TRBV28	TRBJ2-1	few	CATTGTPLYNEQFF	TGTGCCACCACCGGGACACCTCTCTACAATGAGCAGTTCTTC
-	TRBV4-2	TRBJ2-2	few	CASSPTGYGAGELFF	TGTGCCAGCAGCCCTACAGGGTATGGGGCCGGGGAGCTGTTTTTT
TRBD1	TRBV10-3	TRBJ1-2	few	CASNRQGANYGYTF	TGTGCCTCTAATCGACAGGGGGCTAACTATGGCTACACCTTC
TRBD1	TRBV3-1	TRBJ1-6	-	CASSQSGQGNSPLHF	TGTGCCAGCAGCCAAAGCGGACAGGGTAATTCACCCCTCCACTTT
TRBD2	TRBV7-2	TRBJ2-2	many	CASSFTSGRPTGELFF	TGTGCCAGCAGCTTTACGAGCGGGAGGCCCACCGGGGAGCTGTTTTTT
-	TRBV7-9	TRBJ2-7	many	CASSGGNSNFYEQYF	TGTGCCAGCAGCGGTGGGAACTCAAATTTCTACGAGCAGTACTTC
-	TRBV7-9	TRBJ2-7	many	CASSQRVNEQYF	TGTGCCAGCAGCCAAAGGGTTAACGAGCAGTACTTC
-	TRBV11-2	TRBJ2-7	many	CASSLGPLGVWEQYF	TGTGCCAGCAGCTTAGGCCCGCTAGGAGTGTGGGAGCAGTACTTC
-	TRBV5-1	TRBJ2-2	-	CARVGVADTGELFF	TGCGCCAGAGTAGGGGTAGCGGACACCGGGGAGCTGTTTTTT
TRBD1	TRBV20-1	TRBJ1-5	-	CSASEPTGVYSNQPQHF	TGCAGTGCTAGTGAACCTACAGGGGTATATAGCAATCAGCCCCAGCATTTT
TRBD2	TRBV7-6	TRBJ2-7	many	CASSIELAGGRKGYEQYF	TGTGCCAGCAGCATCGAGCTAGCGGGGGGCCGTAAGGGGTACGAGCAGTACTTC
-	TRBV6-1	TRBJ2-3	-	CASSDRAGVIDTQYF	TGTGCCAGCAGTGATAGGGCAGGGGTGATAGATACGCAGTATTTT
-	TRBV7-8	TRBJ1-5	many	CASSLTRGLGNQPQHF	TGTGCCAGCAGCTTAACCAGGGGATTGGGCAATCAGCCCCAGCATTTT
TRBD2	TRBV5-1	TRBJ2-1	-	CASSARTSGGNEQFF	TGCGCCAGCAGCGCCCGGACTAGCGGGGGGAATGAGCAGTTCTTC
TRBD2	TRBV10-3	TRBJ2-7	few	CAIRIAGGSHEQYF	TGTGCCATCAGGATAGCGGGAGGGTCGCACGAGCAGTACTTC
-	TRBV12-3/TRBV12-4	TRBJ2-1	many	CASEPEGWDEQFF	TGTGCCAGCGAGCCAGAGGGTTGGGATGAGCAGTTCTTC
-	TRBV5-6	TRBJ2-7	few	CASSLATGRSYEQYF	TGTGCCAGCAGCTTGGCGACGGGGAGGAGCTACGAGCAGTACTTC
TRBD2	TRBV10-3	TRBJ2-5	few	CAISEGRGAQETQYF	TGTGCCATCAGTGAGGGGCGGGGGGCCCAAGAGACCCAGTACTTC
-	TRBV28	TRBJ1-2	many	CASSFSVRYTF	TGTGCCAGCAGTTTTTCTGTTCGCTACACCTTC
TRBD2	TRBV28	TRBJ2-1	many	CASSYPVRLAGSYNEQFF	TGTGCCAGCAGTTACCCAGTTAGGCTAGCGGGATCCTACAATGAGCAGTTCTTC
-	TRBV6-5	TRBJ1-1	many	CASSSRLNTEAFF	TGTGCCAGCAGTTCTCGCTTGAACACTGAAGCTTTCTTT
TRBD1	TRBV25-1	TRBJ2-3	many	CASSADRGRRRTDTQYF	TGTGCCAGCAGTGCGGACAGGGGGCGAAGGAGGACAGATACGCAGTATTTT
TRBD1	TRBV6-5	TRBJ1-1	many	CASGTGAPNTEAFF	TGTGCCAGCGGAACAGGGGCACCGAACACTGAAGCTTTCTTT
-	TRBV7-6	TRBJ1-1	many	CASSYQTGGTEAFF	TGTGCCAGCAGCTATCAAACAGGAGGCACTGAAGCTTTCTTT
-	TRBV4-2	TRBJ2-5	few	CASSPGPSTRETQYF	TGTGCCAGCAGCCCCGGACCTTCTACAAGGGAGACCCAGTACTTC
-	TRBV7-8	TRBJ2-1	many	CASSSLLGRDNEQFF	TGTGCCAGCAGCTCTCTCCTTGGCAGAGACAATGAGCAGTTCTTC
-	TRBV30	TRBJ2-3	-	CAWSRLATDTQYF	TGTGCCTGGAGCCGATTAGCGACAGATACGCAGTATTTT
-	TRBV19	TRBJ2-2	-	CASTYGGHTGELFF	TGTGCCAGTACCTATGGGGGGCACACCGGGGAGCTGTTTTTT
-	TRBV6-5	TRBJ2-7	many	CASSFTAAPYELYF	TGTGCCAGCAGTTTTACGGCTGCTCCCTACGAGCTGTACTTC
TRBD1	TRBV23-1	TRBJ2-3	few	CASSQSTVREGDRVTDTQYF	TGCGCCAGCAGTCAATCGACTGTACGTGAGGGGGACAGGGTGACAGATACGCAGTATTTT
TRBD2	TRBV9	TRBJ2-1	-	CASSPVGSGNEQFF	TGTGCCAGCAGCCCAGTAGGTAGCGGGAATGAGCAGTTCTTC
-	TRBV28	TRBJ2-2	-	CASRAPPGRSGELFF	TGTGCCAGCAGAGCCCCGCCGGGGCGCAGCGGGGAGCTGTTTTTT
TRBD1	TRBV6-5	TRBJ2-1	-	CASSYSGQGAYEQFF	TGTGCCAGCAGTTACTCGGGCCAGGGGGCCTATGAGCAGTTCTTC
-	TRBV28	TRBJ1-5	many	CASSTGPGNQPQHF	TGTGCCAGCAGTACGGGGCCGGGTAATCAGCCCCAGCATTTT
TRBD2	TRBV15	TRBJ2-2	many	CATSRDLSGAGGNTGELFF	TGTGCCACCAGCAGAGATCTTTCGGGTGCGGGAGGGAACACCGGGGAGCTGTTTTTT
-	TRBV20-1	TRBJ2-1	many	CSAKDRRNEQFF	TGCAGTGCTAAGGACAGACGAAATGAGCAGTTCTTC
-	TRBV5-1	TRBJ2-2	few	CASSLAFGRPNTGELFF	TGCGCCAGCAGCTTGGCCTTTGGTAGGCCGAACACCGGGGAGCTGTTTTTT
TRBD2	TRBV7-9	TRBJ2-3	many	CASRSGRAMDTQYF	TGTGCCAGCAGAAGCGGGAGGGCCATGGATACGCAGTATTTT
-	TRBV7-2	TRBJ1-2	many	CASSSRGTSYGYTF	TGTGCCAGCAGCTCCCGGGGGACGTCGTACGGCTACACCTTC
-	TRBV7-8	TRBJ2-2	many	CASSHLRGNANTGELFF	TGTGCCAGCAGCCACCTCCGAGGGAACGCGAACACCGGGGAGCTGTTTTTT
TRBD1	TRBV6-5	TRBJ1-6	-	CASNRDSYYNSPLHF	TGTGCCAGCAATCGGGACAGCTACTATAATTCACCCCTCCACTTT
TRBD1	TRBV7-8	TRBJ1-2	many	CASSPATGGAFGYTF	TGTGCCAGCAGCCCCGCGACAGGGGGCGCGTTTGGCTACACCTTC
TRBD2	TRBV7-2	TRBJ2-1	many	CASSANPSGGVYNEQFF	TGTGCCAGCAGCGCCAACCCTAGCGGGGGGGTCTACAATGAGCAGTTCTTC
-	TRBV4-1	TRBJ2-7	-	CASSQLTRPTHEQYF	TGCGCCAGCAGCCAATTAACCCGGCCAACACACGAGCAGTACTTC
TRBD2	TRBV7-3	TRBJ2-5	many	CASSLGSGLAQTQYF	TGTGCCAGCAGCTTAGGGTCGGGACTAGCTCAGACCCAGTACTTC
-	TRBV15	TRBJ2-1	few	CATSRVQGRQFF	TGTGCCACCAGCAGGGTGCAGGGGAGGCAGTTCTTC
-	TRBV5-1	TRBJ1-4	many	CASSLVADTNEKLFF	TGCGCCAGCAGCTTGGTGGCAGATACTAATGAAAAACTGTTTTTT
TRBD1	TRBV2	TRBJ1-1	-	CASRDRVSSPEAFF	TGTGCCAGCAGGGACAGGGTATCATCCCCTGAAGCTTTCTTT
-	TRBV12-3/TRBV12-4	TRBJ1-2	-	CANSGRGRGYTF	TGTGCCAACTCGGGGAGGGGAAGGGGCTACACCTTC
-	TRBV5-1	TRBJ2-2	many	CASSYYPGDIAGELFF	TGCGCCAGCAGCTACTACCCGGGAGACATCGCCGGGGAGCTGTTTTTT
TRBD1	TRBV20-1	TRBJ1-5	-	CSATNRDSLSNQPQHF	TGCAGTGCTACTAACCGGGACAGCCTTAGCAATCAGCCCCAGCATTTT
-	TRBV6-6	TRBJ2-7	many	CASSYSIPDYEQYF	TGTGCCAGCAGTTACTCGATCCCAGACTACGAGCAGTACTTC
-	TRBV20-1	TRBJ2-1	few	CRAVQGNEQFF	TGCAGGGCCGTACAGGGCAATGAGCAGTTCTTC